Listed here are 27 T cell receptor beta chains from one sample, sequenced in a study of cytomegalovirus exposure and HLA in healthy donors. PCR was performed using 60 Vbeta and 13 Jbeta primers. Clones were sequenced by immunoSEQ multiplex PCR, and TCRdb holds only the in-frame ones, with some missing. Seen here are 95,000 to 110,000 clones, roughly 80% observed once, and the top ten hold roughly 3.9%. The sample consisted of PBMCs. Receptors were obtained from a man in his fifties in good health and CMV-seropositive.

This chain uses TRBV9 with TRBJ2-2; 9 bases fit TRBD2. After removal of 1 base from V and 5 bases from J, the junction contained 3 bases not matched to a gene. This CDR3 region has 15 residues. The V gene's germline CDR1 is SGDLS and CDR2 YYNGEE. CDR3 protein: CASSVSLAGTGELFF. CDR3 DNA: TGTGCCAGCAGCGTAAGTCTAGCGGGAACCGGGGAGCTGTTTTTT.

The chain couples TRBV6-4 to TRBJ1-3, with a tentative D call TRBD1 (5 bases). V lost 8 bases and J 3 bases, leaving 11 bases between the germline ends. Per the germline V gene, CDR1 is MRHNA and CDR2 is SNTAGT. CDR3 length: 13 amino acids. The CDR3 protein is CASVRVIGNTIYF. CDR3 bases: TGTGCCAGCGTCAGGGTGATTGGAAACACCATATATTTT.

This clone was found a few times. The genes are TRBV27 and TRBJ2-1; D might be TRBD2 (6 bases). The CDR3 has 12 amino acids. Germline V gene sequence: CDR1 MNHEY, CDR2 SMNVEV (reference sequence). V shed 3 bases and J shed 14 bases, with 14 bases lying between them. The CDR3 DNA sequence: TGTGCCAGCAGTTTCAACCGCGGGAACGAGTTCTTC. Amino acids: CASSFNRGNEFF.

The rearrangement joins TRBV28 to TRBJ1-5, with unresolved D. This CDR3 is built from 13 residues. CDR1 is MDHEN and CDR2 is SYDVKM in the germline V gene. V was trimmed by 7 bases and J by 2 bases, leaving 9 bases between them. This CDR3 reads CASTYQGNQPQHF. The CDR3 DNA follows: TGTGCCAGCACCTATCAGGGCAATCAGCCCCAGCATTTT.

The rearrangement links TRBV4-3 to TRBJ1-4, with TRBD1 identical over 9 bases. The V gene end was trimmed by 3 bases and the J gene end by 5 bases; junction bases not matched to a gene: 7. The CDR3 loop spans 16 amino acids. Germline V lookup: CDR1 LGHNA, CDR2 YSLEER. The CDR3: CASSQADRGENEKLFF. CDR3 DNA sequence: TGCGCCAGCAGCCAGGCAGACAGGGGGGAGAATGAAAAACTGTTTTTT.

The chain combines TRBV29-1 with TRBJ2-1, with 7 bases aligning to TRBD1. In germline, CDR1 is SQVTM, CDR2 ANQGSEA. The junction had 3 bases not matched to a gene; V was cut back by 6 bases and J by 7 bases. The CDR3 covers 11 residues. The CDR3 region is CSVGQVNEQFF. CDR3 DNA: TGCAGCGTAGGACAGGTAAATGAGCAGTTCTTC.

The rearrangement joins TRBV19 to TRBJ2-7; tentative D call: TRBD1 (5 bases). Germline V gene lookup returns CDR1 LNHDA and CDR2 SQIVND (reference sequence). This CDR3 region has 15 residues. V lost 4 bases and J 0 bases, leaving 13 bases between the germline ends. DNA of the CDR3: TGTGCCAGTAGTACCATGATAGACAGCTCCTACGAGCAGTACTTC. As protein: CASSTMIDSSYEQYF.

The chain joins TRBV7-9 to TRBJ2-1, with TRBD1 identical over 7 bases. With 5 bases clipped from V and 7 bases from J, the junction kept 5 bases outside the gene matches. CDR1 SEHNR and CDR2 FQNEAQ come from the germline V gene (reference sequence). This CDR3 has 13 amino acids. The CDR3 is CASSPQGDNEQFF. CDR3 bases: TGTGCCAGCAGCCCTCAGGGGGATAATGAGCAGTTCTTC.

The V call is TRBV5-4, the J call TRBJ2-7; possible D gene TRBD1, 6 bases. Trimming cost V 4 bases and J 0 bases, with 17 bases left between them. Germline CDR1 reads SGHNT; CDR2 reads YYREEE (reference sequence). The CDR3 totals 16 residues. This CDR3 is CASSTGQHRSSYEQYF. The DNA of the CDR3 is TGTGCCAGCAGCACAGGACAGCACCGCAGCTCCTACGAGCAGTACTTC.

The chain uses TRBV14 and TRBJ2-7; possible D gene TRBD1, 6 bases. This CDR3 comprises 15 residues. Germline V lookup: CDR1 SGHDN, CDR2 FVKESK. V lost 0 bases and J 4 bases, leaving 13 bases between the germline ends. CDR3 bases: TGTGCCAGCAGCCAAGATGGCCAGGGGTGGTACGAGCAGTACTTC. This encodes CASSQDGQGWYEQYF.

The chain couples TRBV9 to TRBJ2-7; a weak D match, TRBD1 (5 bases). Germline CDR1 and CDR2: SGDLS and YYNGEE. The CDR3 extends over 11 amino acids. Trimming left V 3 bases short and J 6 bases short, with 7 bases between. The CDR3 DNA is TGTGCCAGCAGCGCGCAGGGCGAGCAGTACTTC. Its protein product is CASSAQGEQYF.

This clone has more than one count but fewer than ten. CDR3 sequence: CASRLNLAGIEQYF. The CDR3 DNA is TGTGCCAGCAGGCTAAATTTGGCGGGTATCGAGCAGTACTTC. The rearrangement uses TRBV27 and TRBJ2-7, with D perhaps TRBD2 (5 bases). Germline-derived CDR1 and CDR2 are MNHEY and SMNVEV (reference sequence). The CDR3 has 14 amino acids. Between the trimmed V and J ends, which lost 6 bases and 6 bases, there was a span of 18 bases.

The chain couples TRBV28 to TRBJ2-3; no clear D. This CDR3 region has 14 residues. Looked up from germline, CDR1 is MDHEN and CDR2 is SYDVKM. With 5 bases removed from V and 2 bases from J, the gap between germline ends came to 11 bases. CDR3 nucleotide sequence: TGTGCCAGCAGTGTCGCGCGCTCCACAGATACGCAGTATTTT. Its translation is CASSVARSTDTQYF.

The J gene is TRBJ2-1, the V gene TRBV7-2; no definite D call. Germline V CDR1 and CDR2: SGHTA, FQGNSA. V lost 1 base to trimming and J lost 0 bases, with 13 bases between them. The CDR3 covers 17 residues. As DNA, the CDR3 is TGTGCCAGCAGCTTAGATCTAGGATCCATCTCCTACAATGAGCAGTTCTTC. Translated, it gives CASSLDLGSISYNEQFF.

The chain is built from TRBV28 and TRBJ2-2, with TRBD2 as a possible D gene (5 bases). CDR1 and CDR2 (germline): MDHEN, SYDVKM. This CDR3 region has 18 residues. The V gene lost 4 bases and the J gene lost 0 bases, with 18 bases spanning the gap. CDR3 in DNA: TGTGCCAGCAGTTCCTATCCGGGATCTTATTCGAACACCGGGGAGCTGTTTTTT. It yields the protein CASSSYPGSYSNTGELFF.

The chain is built from TRBV28 and TRBJ2-5; 10 bases align to TRBD2. This CDR3 comprises 15 residues. The germline V gene encodes CDR1 MDHEN and CDR2 SYDVKM. Trimming took 7 bases from V and 1 from J; bases not matched to a gene: 6. The CDR3 reads CASMMGLALQETQYF. CDR3 DNA: TGTGCCAGCATGATGGGACTAGCGCTCCAAGAGACCCAGTACTTC.

In this sample, this clone turned up once. The chain recombines TRBV6-1 with TRBJ1-2; perhaps TRBD1 as D (6 bases). In germline, CDR1 is MNHNS, CDR2 SASEGT. This CDR3 contains 12 residues. V was pared by 5 bases and J by 5 bases, with 9 bases between. The CDR3 coding sequence is TGTGCCAGCAGTCAACAGGGATATGGCTACACCTTC. Protein product: CASSQQGYGYTF.

V usage is TRBV29-1 and J usage is TRBJ2-7; 7 bases fit TRBD2. Per the germline V gene, CDR1 is SQVTM and CDR2 is ANQGSEA. The trim removed 7 bases at V and 6 bases at J, leaving 18 bases unmatched. The length of the CDR3 is 15 residues. CDR3 sequence: CSAEGPSGSGVEQYF. The CDR3 bases are TGCAGCGCCGAGGGCCCTAGCGGATCTGGGGTCGAGCAGTACTTC.

CDR3 in amino acids: CASSPAGTGVGNIQYF. CDR3 sequence (DNA): TGTGCCAGCTCACCAGCCGGGACAGGGGTGGGTAACATTCAGTACTTC. V usage is TRBV18 and J usage is TRBJ2-4, with TRBD1 matching 10 bases. The CDR3 covers 16 residues. Germline V gene sequence: CDR1 KGHSH, CDR2 LQKENI. V shed 2 bases and J 7 bases; nucleotides not matched to a gene: 8.

This chain connects TRBV30 to TRBJ2-5; unclear D gene. The length of the CDR3 is 12 residues. Germline assignment: CDR1 GTSNPN and CDR2 SVGIG (reference sequence). V was shortened by 0 bases and J by 5 bases, with 7 bases between the two germline ends. The CDR3 protein is CAWSVLTETQYF. CDR3 nucleotide sequence: TGTGCCTGGAGTGTGCTGACTGAGACCCAGTACTTC.

The chain combines TRBV18 with TRBJ2-7; 12 bases line up with TRBD1. The V gene's germline CDR1 is KGHSH and CDR2 LQKENI. V shed 3 bases and J 3 bases; nucleotides not matched to a gene: 3. The CDR3 extends over 15 amino acids. CDR3 bases: TGTGCCAGCTCACCGGGGACAGGGGGCGGCTACGAGCAGTACTTC. As protein: CASSPGTGGGYEQYF.

The rearrangement joins TRBV27 to TRBJ1-1; possible D gene TRBD1, 5 bases. Trimming stripped 5 bases from V and 4 bases from J, with 17 bases between. This CDR3 is 15 amino acids long. The germline CDR1 and CDR2 sequences are MNHEY and SMNVEV (reference sequence). The CDR3 sequence: CASSPWTLSSTEAFF. DNA for the CDR3: TGTGCCAGCAGTCCCTGGACACTTTCCAGCACTGAAGCTTTCTTT.

The chain uses TRBV7-9 and TRBJ2-6, with D possibly TRBD2 on 6 matching bases. Germline assignment: CDR1 SEHNR and CDR2 FQNEAQ (reference sequence). Trimming cost V 1 base and J 4 bases, with 14 bases left between them. This CDR3 comprises 17 residues. The CDR3 nucleotides are TGTGCCAGCAGCTTAGGAACAGGCGCGGGAGGGGCCAACGTCCTGACTTTC. Translated, it gives CASSLGTGAGGANVLTF.

This clone came up a few times. The V gene is TRBV25-1, the J gene TRBJ1-6; TRBD1 is a possible D gene (5 bases). Germline V gene data show CDR1 as MGHDK and CDR2 as SYGVNS. The CDR3 length is 14 residues. Trimming stripped 0 bases from V and 9 bases from J, with 9 bases between. The DNA for the CDR3 is TGTGCCAGCAGTGAATACAGCAGGGCTTCACCCCTCCACTTT. This encodes CASSEYSRASPLHF.

The V and J genes are TRBV18 and TRBJ2-4; TRBD2 aligns across 13 bases. Germline V gene sequence: CDR1 KGHSH, CDR2 LQKENI. The CDR3 spans 19 residues. Trimming removed 3 bases from V and 3 bases from J; junction bases left unmatched: 11. The CDR3 here is CASSPQRTSGSGDKNIQYF. The CDR3 nucleotides are TGTGCCAGCTCACCCCAACGGACTAGCGGGAGCGGAGACAAAAACATTCAGTACTTC.

This chain joins TRBV28 and TRBJ2-1, with 8 bases fitting TRBD1. Germline V gene data show CDR1 as MDHEN and CDR2 as SYDVKM. The V gene end was trimmed by 5 bases and the J gene end by 6 bases; junction bases not matched to a gene: 6. The CDR3 loop spans 14 amino acids. CDR3 DNA: TGTGCCAGCAGTCCGGGACAGGCGGTCAATGAGCAGTTCTTC. It yields the protein CASSPGQAVNEQFF. The variable domain in full, with the rest retrieved from reference TRBV28 and TRBJ2-1, is DVKVTQSSRYLVKRTGEKVFLECVQDMDHENMFWYRQDPGLGLRLIYFSYDVKMKEKGDIPEGYSVSREKKERFSLILESASTNQTSMYLCASSPGQAVNEQFFGPGTRLTVL.

This clone has a handful of counts. The V gene is TRBV6-1, the J gene TRBJ1-4; the D is unclear. The germline CDR1 and CDR2 sequences are MNHNS and SASEGT. The V end lost 8 bases, the J end lost 4 bases, and 11 bases lay between the germline ends. This CDR3 region has 13 residues. The CDR3 DNA follows: TGTGCCAGCTCTGAACTTGTTAATGAAAAACTGTTTTTT. This gives the protein CASSELVNEKLFF.